The rows below give T cell receptor beta chains drawn from one sample of a study of blood T cell repertoires in COVID-19. Clones were read by immunoSEQ multiplex PCR, and TCRdb kept only the in-frame ones, dropping some. The table lists around 200,000 clones, approximately 80% of them singletons. Sequenced sample: peripheral blood. These receptor sequences come from a human donor in a cohort sampled during active COVID-19. Both conserved end residues are part of each CDR3. D genes are given only for firm matches. Rows may omit the clone size; those that give it use once, few, many or a size class.

d_call: TRBD1; clone_size: .; v_call: TRBV6-7; j_call: TRBJ1-4; cdr3_nt: TGTGCCAGCAGTATTCCGGGACAGGGCGCTGAAAAACTGTTTTTT; cdr3_aa: CASSIPGQGAEKLFF
d_call: .; clone_size: .; v_call: TRBV5-1; j_call: TRBJ2-5; cdr3_nt: TGCGCCAGCAGCTTGGGGCAGAACCAAGAGACCCAGTACTTC; cdr3_aa: CASSLGQNQETQYF
d_call: .; clone_size: .; v_call: TRBV5-1; j_call: TRBJ1-1; cdr3_nt: TGCGCCAGCAGCTTGGGACAGAGTGGTTTTAGTTCTGAAGCTTTCTTT; cdr3_aa: CASSLGQSGFSSEAFF
d_call: TRBD1; clone_size: .; v_call: TRBV5-1; j_call: TRBJ2-3; cdr3_nt: TGCGCCAGCACCCCGGACAGGTTTCCAGATACGCAGTATTTT; cdr3_aa: CASTPDRFPDTQYF
d_call: .; clone_size: .; v_call: TRBV11-2; j_call: TRBJ1-1; cdr3_nt: TGTGCCAGCAGCTTAAGGGCGGGCGAGGAGACTGAAGCTTTCTTT; cdr3_aa: CASSLRAGEETEAFF
d_call: TRBD1; clone_size: .; v_call: TRBV5-1; j_call: TRBJ1-1; cdr3_nt: TGCGCCAGCAGGGACGACAGGGGGAACACTGAAGCTTTCTTT; cdr3_aa: CASRDDRGNTEAFF
d_call: TRBD1; clone_size: .; v_call: TRBV19; j_call: TRBJ1-4; cdr3_nt: TGTGCCAGTAGTATATTTGTCCTCAAAGGACAGGTTAATGAAAAACTGTTTTTT; cdr3_aa: CASSIFVLKGQVNEKLFF
d_call: TRBD1; clone_size: few; v_call: TRBV7-9; j_call: TRBJ2-7; cdr3_nt: TGTGCCAGCACCATCTTCGGTTCCGGGACAGGGGACGAGCAGTACTTC; cdr3_aa: CASTIFGSGTGDEQYF
d_call: .; clone_size: .; v_call: TRBV3-1/TRBV3-2; j_call: TRBJ2-7; cdr3_nt: TGTGCCAGCAGCCAAGAGCCTTCTCTATACTACGAGCAGTACTTC; cdr3_aa: CASSQEPSLYYEQYF
d_call: TRBD1; clone_size: .; v_call: TRBV6-6; j_call: TRBJ1-5; cdr3_nt: TGTGCCAGCAGTTACGCGGGACAGGGTAATCAGCCCCAGCATTTT; cdr3_aa: CASSYAGQGNQPQHF
d_call: .; clone_size: few; v_call: TRBV10-1; j_call: TRBJ2-1; cdr3_nt: TGCGCCAGCAGTGGGACTACAATTGGTGAGCAGTTCTTC; cdr3_aa: CASSGTTIGEQFF
d_call: .; clone_size: .; v_call: TRBV2; j_call: TRBJ1-2; cdr3_nt: TGTGCCAGCAGTGATCGGGGGTTCGACTATGGCTACACCTTC; cdr3_aa: CASSDRGFDYGYTF
d_call: .; clone_size: once; v_call: TRBV19; j_call: TRBJ1-1; cdr3_nt: TGTGCCAGTAGTATGAATCCGGGGGGGAACACTGAAGCTTTCTTT; cdr3_aa: CASSMNPGGNTEAFF
d_call: .; clone_size: .; v_call: TRBV5-8; j_call: TRBJ1-4; cdr3_nt: TGTGCCAGCAGCTTGGGGGAGTCAACTAATGAAAAACTGTTTTTT; cdr3_aa: CASSLGESTNEKLFF
d_call: .; clone_size: .; v_call: TRBV5-1; j_call: TRBJ2-3; cdr3_nt: TGCGCCAGCAGCTTGAAACTGAGCTTTACAGATACGCAGTATTTT; cdr3_aa: CASSLKLSFTDTQYF
d_call: .; clone_size: .; v_call: TRBV12-3/TRBV12-4; j_call: TRBJ1-3; cdr3_nt: TGTGCCACCGAAACAGGGTCGGGAAACACCATATATTTT; cdr3_aa: CATETGSGNTIYF
d_call: .; clone_size: once; v_call: TRBV7-9; j_call: TRBJ1-6; cdr3_nt: TGTGCCAGCAGCTCGCAGGGGTCCTATAATTCACCCCTCCACTTT; cdr3_aa: CASSSQGSYNSPLHF
d_call: .; clone_size: .; v_call: TRBV7-9; j_call: TRBJ2-1; cdr3_nt: TGTGCCAGCAGCTGGTGTTGCGGGGTGATTTACAATGAGCAGTTCTTC; cdr3_aa: CASSWCCGVIYNEQFF
d_call: TRBD2; clone_size: .; v_call: TRBV24-1; j_call: TRBJ2-3; cdr3_nt: TGTGCCACCAGTGATCGCCTCCCCGCTAGCGGGGGACCAGATACGCAGTATTTT; cdr3_aa: CATSDRLPASGGPDTQYF
d_call: TRBD1; clone_size: few; v_call: TRBV7-2; j_call: TRBJ1-2; cdr3_nt: TGTGCCAGCAGCGGTCGGACAGGGGACTATGGCTACACCTTC; cdr3_aa: CASSGRTGDYGYTF
d_call: TRBD1; clone_size: .; v_call: TRBV6-5; j_call: TRBJ2-7; cdr3_nt: TGTGCCAGCAAGTTTTCTGGACAGGATGGCTACGAGCAGTACTTC; cdr3_aa: CASKFSGQDGYEQYF
d_call: TRBD1; clone_size: .; v_call: TRBV30; j_call: TRBJ1-1; cdr3_nt: TGTGCCTGGAGTGTACCCAGGGGGCGAAACACTGAAGCTTTCTTT; cdr3_aa: CAWSVPRGRNTEAFF
d_call: TRBD1; clone_size: .; v_call: TRBV19; j_call: TRBJ2-3; cdr3_nt: TGTGCCAGTAGTGACAGGGTCGGAGATACGCAGTATTTT; cdr3_aa: CASSDRVGDTQYF
d_call: .; clone_size: .; v_call: TRBV7-8; j_call: TRBJ2-5; cdr3_nt: TGTGCCAGCAGCTTAGCGGCGGCCCAAGAGACCCAGTACTTC; cdr3_aa: CASSLAAAQETQYF
d_call: TRBD1; clone_size: .; v_call: TRBV4-1; j_call: TRBJ1-2; cdr3_nt: TGCGCCAGCAGCCAAGGTGGCAGGGGGAGATCTAACTATGGCTACACCTTC; cdr3_aa: CASSQGGRGRSNYGYTF
d_call: .; clone_size: .; v_call: TRBV6-6; j_call: TRBJ2-7; cdr3_nt: TGTGCCAGCACCGACCGGGGGAGGGGGGATTCCTACGAGCAGTACTTC; cdr3_aa: CASTDRGRGDSYEQYF
d_call: .; clone_size: .; v_call: TRBV11-2; j_call: TRBJ2-5; cdr3_nt: TGTGCCAGCAGCTCGATAAGGGGCAGGGAGACCCAGTACTTC; cdr3_aa: CASSSIRGRETQYF
d_call: .; clone_size: .; v_call: TRBV7-8; j_call: TRBJ2-7; cdr3_nt: TGTGCCAGCAGCCCCGGGGCGGACAGTTTCCCACCCCACGAGCAGTACTTC; cdr3_aa: CASSPGADSFPPHEQYF
d_call: .; clone_size: .; v_call: TRBV25-1; j_call: TRBJ1-1; cdr3_nt: TGTGCCAGCAGTGCTCCGACGGCGGGGGGGCTTAACACTGAAGCTTTCTTT; cdr3_aa: CASSAPTAGGLNTEAFF
d_call: .; clone_size: once; v_call: TRBV2; j_call: TRBJ2-2; cdr3_nt: TGTGCCAGCCCGAGGGACACCGGGGAGCTGTTTTTT; cdr3_aa: CASPRDTGELFF
d_call: TRBD1; clone_size: .; v_call: TRBV20-1; j_call: TRBJ2-1; cdr3_nt: TGCAGTGCTAAAGGGGGCGATGAGCAGTTCTTC; cdr3_aa: CSAKGGDEQFF
d_call: TRBD2; clone_size: .; v_call: TRBV7-2; j_call: TRBJ2-1; cdr3_nt: TGTGCCAGCAAACCGGGACTAGAGGGCAATGAGCAGTTCTTC; cdr3_aa: CASKPGLEGNEQFF
d_call: .; clone_size: .; v_call: TRBV4-1; j_call: TRBJ2-3; cdr3_nt: TGCGCCAGCAGCCAGACAGCTATTGGAGATACGCAGTATTTT; cdr3_aa: CASSQTAIGDTQYF
d_call: TRBD1; clone_size: .; v_call: TRBV29-1; j_call: TRBJ1-1; cdr3_nt: TGCAGCGTCACAGGGGGAAGTGAAGCTTTCTTT; cdr3_aa: CSVTGGSEAFF
d_call: .; clone_size: .; v_call: TRBV5-1; j_call: TRBJ1-2; cdr3_nt: TGCGCCAGCAGCCCCGGGTACGGCTACACCTTC; cdr3_aa: CASSPGYGYTF
d_call: TRBD1; clone_size: .; v_call: TRBV27; j_call: TRBJ1-6; cdr3_nt: TGTGCCAGCAGTTTAAGCCCGACAGGGGGTGTCTCCTATAATTCACCCCTCCACTTT; cdr3_aa: CASSLSPTGGVSYNSPLHF
d_call: .; clone_size: .; v_call: TRBV5-4; j_call: TRBJ1-6; cdr3_nt: TGTGCCAGCAGCTCTTTTGGGCAGGACTATAATTCACCCCTCCACTTT; cdr3_aa: CASSSFGQDYNSPLHF
d_call: .; clone_size: .; v_call: TRBV28; j_call: TRBJ2-1; cdr3_nt: TGTGCCAGCAGTTACCCTAGTTTTCCCCCCGAGCAGTTCTTC; cdr3_aa: CASSYPSFPPEQFF
d_call: .; clone_size: few; v_call: TRBV6-5; j_call: TRBJ2-1; cdr3_nt: TGTGCCAGCAGCCCCGGGGACATCGACTACAATGAGCAGTTCTTC; cdr3_aa: CASSPGDIDYNEQFF
d_call: .; clone_size: .; v_call: TRBV4-1; j_call: TRBJ1-5; cdr3_nt: TGCGCCAGCAGCCAGGGTCCTCGCGGGGTCGATAGCAATCAGCCCCAGCATTTT; cdr3_aa: CASSQGPRGVDSNQPQHF
d_call: TRBD2; clone_size: .; v_call: TRBV3-1/TRBV3-2; j_call: TRBJ2-1; cdr3_nt: TGTGCCAGCTCAAGAACGAGGGCGGGACTAGCGGCTAGGGAGCAGTTCTTC; cdr3_aa: CASSRTRAGLAAREQFF
d_call: TRBD1; clone_size: .; v_call: TRBV5-4; j_call: TRBJ2-2; cdr3_nt: TGTGCCAGCAGCCTCAAGGACAGGGGAGCCACCGGGGAGCTGTTTTTT; cdr3_aa: CASSLKDRGATGELFF
d_call: TRBD1; clone_size: .; v_call: TRBV6-1; j_call: TRBJ2-1; cdr3_nt: TGTGCCACCAGGGAAGGGACAGGGGACGATGAGCAGTTCTTC; cdr3_aa: CATREGTGDDEQFF
d_call: .; clone_size: .; v_call: TRBV6-6; j_call: TRBJ1-1; cdr3_nt: TGTGCCAGCAGCCGCCGAACTCAGGGGTCCACTGAAGCTTTCTTT; cdr3_aa: CASSRRTQGSTEAFF
d_call: .; clone_size: .; v_call: TRBV27; j_call: TRBJ1-6; cdr3_nt: TGTGCCAGCAGTTTATTCCTTCCTGGGAGTGCACTTAATTCACCCCTCCACTTT; cdr3_aa: CASSLFLPGSALNSPLHF
d_call: .; clone_size: .; v_call: TRBV5-1; j_call: TRBJ1-6; cdr3_nt: TGCGCCAGCAGCTTGGACGGGGCACAGGGCGTGAATTCACCCCTCCACTTT; cdr3_aa: CASSLDGAQGVNSPLHF
d_call: TRBD1; clone_size: .; v_call: TRBV12-3/TRBV12-4; j_call: TRBJ2-7; cdr3_nt: TGTGCCAGCACCGAGACAGGGGACGGCGAGCAGTACTTC; cdr3_aa: CASTETGDGEQYF
d_call: TRBD1; clone_size: once; v_call: TRBV13; j_call: TRBJ1-1; cdr3_nt: TGTGCCAGCAGCTTAGGGGACAGGAGTATATCAGCTTTCTTT; cdr3_aa: CASSLGDRSISAFF
d_call: .; clone_size: once; v_call: TRBV7-9; j_call: TRBJ2-3; cdr3_nt: TGTGCCAGCAGCTTGTCTTTTCAGGGAAGAGATACGCAGTATTTT; cdr3_aa: CASSLSFQGRDTQYF
d_call: TRBD2; clone_size: .; v_call: TRBV4-2; j_call: TRBJ2-7; cdr3_nt: TGTGCCAGCAGCCAAGAGGCAACGGGGGGCTACGAGCAGTACTTC; cdr3_aa: CASSQEATGGYEQYF
d_call: TRBD2; clone_size: once; v_call: TRBV6-5; j_call: TRBJ2-1; cdr3_nt: TGTGCCAGCAGTTTTAGACCGGGAGGGGGCAATGAGCAGTTCTTC; cdr3_aa: CASSFRPGGGNEQFF
d_call: .; clone_size: .; v_call: TRBV29-1; j_call: TRBJ1-3; cdr3_nt: TGCAGCGTTGTCGTCGGACAGACGAGCTCTGGAAACACCATATATTTT; cdr3_aa: CSVVVGQTSSGNTIYF
d_call: .; clone_size: .; v_call: TRBV9; j_call: TRBJ2-1; cdr3_nt: TGTGCCAGCAGCCCAGGGGACCCCTACAATGAGCAGTTCTTC; cdr3_aa: CASSPGDPYNEQFF
d_call: TRBD2; clone_size: few; v_call: TRBV25-1; j_call: TRBJ2-3; cdr3_nt: TGTGCCAGCGCGGCCCGATCGGGACTAGCGGCAGATACGCAGTATTTT; cdr3_aa: CASAARSGLAADTQYF
d_call: .; clone_size: .; v_call: TRBV7-3; j_call: TRBJ2-7; cdr3_nt: TGTGCCAGCAGCTTAATGGGCGACTCCTACGAGCAGTACTTC; cdr3_aa: CASSLMGDSYEQYF
d_call: TRBD1; clone_size: .; v_call: TRBV14; j_call: TRBJ1-1; cdr3_nt: TGTGCCAGCAGCCTAACCCAGGGGGGCACTGAAGCTTTCTTT; cdr3_aa: CASSLTQGGTEAFF
d_call: TRBD1; clone_size: .; v_call: TRBV4-1; j_call: TRBJ1-1; cdr3_nt: TGCGCCAGCAGCCAGCCGACAGGGTCGAGCACTGAAGCTTTCTTT; cdr3_aa: CASSQPTGSSTEAFF
d_call: TRBD2; clone_size: .; v_call: TRBV19; j_call: TRBJ2-7; cdr3_nt: TGTGCCACTCGACTAGCGGGGGGGTCCTACGAGCAGTACTTC; cdr3_aa: CATRLAGGSYEQYF
d_call: .; clone_size: .; v_call: TRBV7-2; j_call: TRBJ2-2; cdr3_nt: TGTGCCAGCAGCTTTCATCTCGGGGAAGGCACCGGGGAGCTGTTTTTT; cdr3_aa: CASSFHLGEGTGELFF
d_call: TRBD1; clone_size: once; v_call: TRBV3-1/TRBV3-2; j_call: TRBJ2-1; cdr3_nt: TGTGCCAGCAGCCACCTTGGACAGGGTGACAATGAGCAGTTCTTC; cdr3_aa: CASSHLGQGDNEQFF